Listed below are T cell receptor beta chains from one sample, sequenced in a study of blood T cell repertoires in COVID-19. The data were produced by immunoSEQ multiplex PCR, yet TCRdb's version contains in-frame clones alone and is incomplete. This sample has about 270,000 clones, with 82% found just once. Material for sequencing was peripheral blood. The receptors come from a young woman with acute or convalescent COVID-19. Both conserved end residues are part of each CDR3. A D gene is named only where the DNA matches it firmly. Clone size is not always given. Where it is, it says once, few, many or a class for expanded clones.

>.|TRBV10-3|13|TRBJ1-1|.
TGTGCCATCAAGGCGGGGCAAGACACTGAAGCTTTCTTT
CAIKAGQDTEAFF
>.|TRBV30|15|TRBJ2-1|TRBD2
TGTGCCTGGAGTGTAATAGCGGGAACTTACAATGAGCAGTTCTTC
CAWSVIAGTYNEQFF
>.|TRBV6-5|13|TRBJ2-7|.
TGTGCCAGCAGTTTAATACAGACCTACGAGCAGTACTTC
CASSLIQTYEQYF
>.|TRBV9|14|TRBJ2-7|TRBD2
TGTGCCAGCAGCGTAGAGGGAGGGTTCTACGAGCAGTACTTC
CASSVEGGFYEQYF
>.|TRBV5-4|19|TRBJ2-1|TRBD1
TGTGCCAGCAGCTTGGGGTCTATTTACCGGGCAGGGGGATACAATGAGCAGTTCTTC
CASSLGSIYRAGGYNEQFF
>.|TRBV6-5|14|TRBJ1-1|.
TGTGCCAGCAGTTACTCCGCAGGGAACACTGAAGCTTTCTTT
CASSYSAGNTEAFF
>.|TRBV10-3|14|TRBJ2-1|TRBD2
TGTGCCGTCGGGAGCAGGGAGGGCTACAATGAGCAGTTCTTC
CAVGSREGYNEQFF
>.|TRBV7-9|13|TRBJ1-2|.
TGTGCCAGCAGCGACGGACGGGGCTATGGCTACACCTTC
CASSDGRGYGYTF
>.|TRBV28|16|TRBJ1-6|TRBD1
TGTGCCAGCAGTCCGGGGACAGGGCCTTTGAATTCACCCCTCCACTTT
CASSPGTGPLNSPLHF
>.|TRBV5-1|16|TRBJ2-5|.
TGCGCCAGCAGCCGAACGACAGGACAGAACCAAGAGACCCAGTACTTC
CASSRTTGQNQETQYF
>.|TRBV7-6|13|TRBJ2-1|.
TGTGCCAGCAGCTTGAGAGTACCGAATGAGCAGTTCTTC
CASSLRVPNEQFF
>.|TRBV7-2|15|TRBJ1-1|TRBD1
TGTGCCAGCAGCCCGCGGACAGGGGGCATACCTGAAGCTTTCTTT
CASSPRTGGIPEAFF
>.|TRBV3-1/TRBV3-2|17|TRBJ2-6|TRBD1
TGTGCCAGCAGCCTCCGACAGGGGGCTGCTGGGGCCAACGTCCTGACTTTC
CASSLRQGAAGANVLTF
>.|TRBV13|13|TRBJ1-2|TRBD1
TGTGCCAGCAGACACGCCGGGACAGGGTTGCCCCGTTTC
CASRHAGTGLPRF
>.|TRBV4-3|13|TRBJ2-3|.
TGCGCCAGCAGCCAAGACTATAAGCATACGCAGTATTTT
CASSQDYKHTQYF
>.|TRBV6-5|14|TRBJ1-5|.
TGTGCCAGCAGTCGGACAGACTCAAATCAGCCCCAGCATTTT
CASSRTDSNQPQHF
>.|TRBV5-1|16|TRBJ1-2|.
TGCGCCAGCAGCTTGGCTACAGCTCCCACTAACTATGGCTACACCTTC
CASSLATAPTNYGYTF
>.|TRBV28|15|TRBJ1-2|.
TGTGCCAGCACCCCCCGTAGCCCGGCCATCTATGGCTACACCTTC
CASTPRSPAIYGYTF
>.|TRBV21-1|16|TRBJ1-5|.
TGTGCCAGCAGCAAAGGTCGGATCAGAAGGGGTCAGCCCCAGCATTTT
CASSKGRIRRGQPQHF
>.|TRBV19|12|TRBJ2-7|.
TGTGCCAGTAGGTCAAGTAGATACGAGCAGTACTTC
CASRSSRYEQYF
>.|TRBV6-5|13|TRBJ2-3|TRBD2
TGTGCCAGCAGTTATTCTCCGGGAGGGCTGCAGTATTTT
CASSYSPGGLQYF
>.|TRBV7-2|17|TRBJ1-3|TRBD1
TGTGCCAGCAGCTTCAACAGGGGGCTAAGCTCTGGAAACACCATATATTTT
CASSFNRGLSSGNTIYF
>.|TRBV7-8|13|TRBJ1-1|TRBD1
TGTGCCAGCAGGAGACAGGGGGGTACTGAAGCTTTCTTT
CASRRQGGTEAFF
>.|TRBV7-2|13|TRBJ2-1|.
TGTGCCAGCAGCTTCCCGGAGGTGAATGAGCAGTTCTTC
CASSFPEVNEQFF
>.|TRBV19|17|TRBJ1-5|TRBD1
TGTGCCAGTAGTGGACAGGGAGTCGGGGTAAGCAATCAGCCCCAGCATTTT
CASSGQGVGVSNQPQHF
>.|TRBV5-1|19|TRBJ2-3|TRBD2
TGCGCCAGCAGCCCGAGGACTAGCGGGAGTAGAGAATCAACGGATACGCAGTATTTT
CASSPRTSGSRESTDTQYF
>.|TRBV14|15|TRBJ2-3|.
TGTGCCAGCAGCCAAGCACCAGTCGGCACAGATACGCAGTATTTT
CASSQAPVGTDTQYF
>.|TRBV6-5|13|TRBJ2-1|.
TGTGCCACCACGCCTCCTACCTACAATGAGCAGTTCTTC
CATTPPTYNEQFF
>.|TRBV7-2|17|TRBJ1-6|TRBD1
TGTGCCAGCAGCCCGCGGACAGGTAGCTCCTATAATTCACCCCTCCACTTT
CASSPRTGSSYNSPLHF
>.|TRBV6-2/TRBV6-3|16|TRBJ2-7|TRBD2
TGTGCCAGCAGCGATACGACCGGGACTAGCTCGGACGAGCAGTACTTC
CASSDTTGTSSDEQYF
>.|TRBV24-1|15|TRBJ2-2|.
TGTGCCACCCGGTCGAACTACGGCCCTACCGGGGAGCTGTTTTTT
CATRSNYGPTGELFF
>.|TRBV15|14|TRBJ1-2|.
TGTGCCACCAGCACCATGACAGAAGTCGGTGGCTACACCTTC
CATSTMTEVGGYTF
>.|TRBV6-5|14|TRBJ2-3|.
TGTGCCAGCAGTTACCTACAGTACACAGATACGCAGTATTTT
CASSYLQYTDTQYF
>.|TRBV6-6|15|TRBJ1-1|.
TGTGCCAGCACCCAATACCCCGGGTTGAACACTGAAGCTTTCTTT
CASTQYPGLNTEAFF
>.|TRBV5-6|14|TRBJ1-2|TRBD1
TGTGCCAGCAGCTTGGATGGACAGGACTATGGCTACACCTTC
CASSLDGQDYGYTF
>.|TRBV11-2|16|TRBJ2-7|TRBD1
TGTGCCAGCAGCTTAGCTCCGGGACAGGGGGCGGGTGAGCAGTACTTC
CASSLAPGQGAGEQYF
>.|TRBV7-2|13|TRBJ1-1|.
TGTGCCAGCAGCACAACAGGTTACACTGAAGCTTTCTTT
CASSTTGYTEAFF
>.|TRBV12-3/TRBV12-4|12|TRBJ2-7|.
TGTGCCAGCAGTTTAAGAGGAGACGAGCAGTACTTC
CASSLRGDEQYF
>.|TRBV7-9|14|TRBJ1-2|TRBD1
TGTGCCAGCAGCCTAATAACGACAGGGTATGGCTACACCTTC
CASSLITTGYGYTF
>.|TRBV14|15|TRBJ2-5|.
TGTGCCAGCAGCCAAGTGCCCAGGCAGGGGGGAACCCAGTACTTC
CASSQVPRQGGTQYF
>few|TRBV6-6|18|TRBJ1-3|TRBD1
TGTGCCAGCAGTCTAACCGGGACAGGGGTCTTATCCGGAAACACCATATATTTT
CASSLTGTGVLSGNTIYF
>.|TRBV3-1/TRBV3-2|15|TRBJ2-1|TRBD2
TGTGCCAGCAGGCCTGCCGGGGGGAGCCGCAATGAGCAGTTCTTC
CASRPAGGSRNEQFF
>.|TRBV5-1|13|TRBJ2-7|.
TGCGCCAGCAGCTTTCGCCAAGAGTGGGAGCAGTACTTC
CASSFRQEWEQYF
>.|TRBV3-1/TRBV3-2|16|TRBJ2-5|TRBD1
TGTGCCAGCAGCCAAGGGGCGACAGGGGCGCAAGAGACCCAGTACTTC
CASSQGATGAQETQYF